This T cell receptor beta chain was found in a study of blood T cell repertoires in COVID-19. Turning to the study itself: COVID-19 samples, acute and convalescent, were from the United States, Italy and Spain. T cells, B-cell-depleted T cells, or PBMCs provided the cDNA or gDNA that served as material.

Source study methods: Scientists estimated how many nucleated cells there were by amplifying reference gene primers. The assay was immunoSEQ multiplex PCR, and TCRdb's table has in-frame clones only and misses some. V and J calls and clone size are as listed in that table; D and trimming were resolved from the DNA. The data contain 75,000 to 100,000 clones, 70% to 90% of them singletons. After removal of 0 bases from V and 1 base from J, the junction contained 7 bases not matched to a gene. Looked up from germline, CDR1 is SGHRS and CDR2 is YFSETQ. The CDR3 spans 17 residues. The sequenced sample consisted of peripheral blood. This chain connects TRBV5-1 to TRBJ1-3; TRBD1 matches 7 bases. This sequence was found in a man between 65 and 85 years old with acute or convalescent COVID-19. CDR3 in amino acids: CASSLARQGQSGNTIYF. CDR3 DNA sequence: TGCGCCAGCAGCTTGGCCCGACAGGGCCAATCTGGAAACACCATATATTTT.